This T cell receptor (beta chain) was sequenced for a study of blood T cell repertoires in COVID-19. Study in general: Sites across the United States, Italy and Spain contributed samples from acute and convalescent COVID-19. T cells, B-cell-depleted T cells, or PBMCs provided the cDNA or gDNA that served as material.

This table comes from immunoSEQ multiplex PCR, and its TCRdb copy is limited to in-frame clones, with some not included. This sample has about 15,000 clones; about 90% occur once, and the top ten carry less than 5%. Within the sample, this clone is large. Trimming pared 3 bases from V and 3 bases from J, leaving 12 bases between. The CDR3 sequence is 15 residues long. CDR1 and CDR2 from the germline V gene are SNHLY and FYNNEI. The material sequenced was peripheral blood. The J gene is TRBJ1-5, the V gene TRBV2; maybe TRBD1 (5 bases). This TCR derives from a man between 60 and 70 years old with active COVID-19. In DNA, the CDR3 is TGTGCCAGCAGTGAGAGACAGATTTTCAATCAGCCCCAGCATTTT. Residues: CASSERQIFNQPQHF.